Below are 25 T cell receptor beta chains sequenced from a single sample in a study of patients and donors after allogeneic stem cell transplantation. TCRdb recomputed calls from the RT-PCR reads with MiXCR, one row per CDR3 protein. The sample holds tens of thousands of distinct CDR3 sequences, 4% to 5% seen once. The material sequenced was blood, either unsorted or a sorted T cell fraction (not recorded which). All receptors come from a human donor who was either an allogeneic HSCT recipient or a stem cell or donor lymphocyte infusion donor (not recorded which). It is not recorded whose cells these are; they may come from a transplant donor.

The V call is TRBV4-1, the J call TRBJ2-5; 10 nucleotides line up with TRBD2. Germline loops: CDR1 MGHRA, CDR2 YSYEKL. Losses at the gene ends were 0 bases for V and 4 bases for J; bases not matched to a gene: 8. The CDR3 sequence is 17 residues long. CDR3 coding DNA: TGCGCCAGCAGCCAAGACGGGAGCGGGGGGGCCTCAGAGACCCAGTACTTC. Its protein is CASSQDGSGGASETQYF.

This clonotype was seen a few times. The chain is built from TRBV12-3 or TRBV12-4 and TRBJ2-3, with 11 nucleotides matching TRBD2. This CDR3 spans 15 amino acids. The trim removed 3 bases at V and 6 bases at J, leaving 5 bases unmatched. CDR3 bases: TGTGCCAGCAGTTTTAGCGGGGGGGCCGGGGATACGCAGTATTTT. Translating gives CASSFSGGAGDTQYF.

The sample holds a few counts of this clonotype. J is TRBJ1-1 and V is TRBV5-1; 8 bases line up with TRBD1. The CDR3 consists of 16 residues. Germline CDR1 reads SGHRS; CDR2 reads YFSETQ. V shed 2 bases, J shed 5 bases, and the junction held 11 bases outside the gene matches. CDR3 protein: CASSFTGGGLETEAFF. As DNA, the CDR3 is TGCGCCAGCAGCTTCACAGGGGGAGGATTGGAGACTGAAGCTTTCTTT.

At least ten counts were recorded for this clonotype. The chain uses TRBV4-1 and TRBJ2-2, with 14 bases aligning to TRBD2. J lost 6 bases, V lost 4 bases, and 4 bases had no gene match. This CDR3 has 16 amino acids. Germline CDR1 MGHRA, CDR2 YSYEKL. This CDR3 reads CASSRGLAGGAGELFF. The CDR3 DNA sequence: TGCGCCAGCAGCCGAGGACTAGCGGGAGGTGCCGGGGAGCTGTTTTTT.

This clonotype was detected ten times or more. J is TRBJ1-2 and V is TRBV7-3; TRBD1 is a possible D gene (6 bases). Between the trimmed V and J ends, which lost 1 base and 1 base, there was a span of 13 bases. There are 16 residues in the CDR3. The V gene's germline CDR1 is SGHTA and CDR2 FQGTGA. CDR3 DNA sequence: TGTGCCAGCAGCTTAAACGCGGGGACACTTAACTATGGCTACACCTTC. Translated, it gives CASSLNAGTLNYGYTF.

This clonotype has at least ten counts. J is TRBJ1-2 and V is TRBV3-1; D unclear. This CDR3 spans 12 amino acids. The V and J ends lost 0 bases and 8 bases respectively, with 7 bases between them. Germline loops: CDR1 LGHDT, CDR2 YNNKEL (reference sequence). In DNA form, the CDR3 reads TGTGCCAGCAGCCAAGAGGGCTGGGGCTACACCTTC. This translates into CASSQEGWGYTF. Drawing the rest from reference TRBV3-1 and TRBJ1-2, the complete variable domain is DTAVSQTPKYLVTQMGNDKSIKCEQNLGHDTMYWYKQDSKKFLKIMFSYNNKELIINETVPNRFSPKSPDKAHLNLHINSLELGDSAVYFCASSQEGWGYTFGSGTRLTVV.

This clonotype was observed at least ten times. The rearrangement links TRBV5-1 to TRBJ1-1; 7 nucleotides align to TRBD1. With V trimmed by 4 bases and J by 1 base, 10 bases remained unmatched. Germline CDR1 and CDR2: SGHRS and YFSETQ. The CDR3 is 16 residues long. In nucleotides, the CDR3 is TGCGCCAGCAGCGATCGATCCGGGACAGAGAACACTGAAGCTTTCTTT. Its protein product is CASSDRSGTENTEAFF.

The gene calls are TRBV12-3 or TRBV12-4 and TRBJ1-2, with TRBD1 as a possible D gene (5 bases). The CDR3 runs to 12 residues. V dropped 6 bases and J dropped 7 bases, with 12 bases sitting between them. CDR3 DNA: TGTGCCAGCAGCTATGGGGGTCCTGGCTACACCTTC. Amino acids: CASSYGGPGYTF.

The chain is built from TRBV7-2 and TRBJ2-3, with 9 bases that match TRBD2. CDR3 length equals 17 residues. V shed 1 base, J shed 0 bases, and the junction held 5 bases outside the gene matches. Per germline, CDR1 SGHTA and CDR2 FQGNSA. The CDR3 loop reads CASSLGVSGGSTDTQYF. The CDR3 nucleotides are TGTGCCAGCAGCTTAGGGGTTAGCGGGGGTAGCACAGATACGCAGTATTTT.

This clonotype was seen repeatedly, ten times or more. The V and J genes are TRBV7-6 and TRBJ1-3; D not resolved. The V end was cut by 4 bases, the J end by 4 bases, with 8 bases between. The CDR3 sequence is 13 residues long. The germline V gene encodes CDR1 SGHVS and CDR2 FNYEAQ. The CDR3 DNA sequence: TGTGCCAGCAGCTACGCTAGGGGAAACACCATATATTTT. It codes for CASSYARGNTIYF.

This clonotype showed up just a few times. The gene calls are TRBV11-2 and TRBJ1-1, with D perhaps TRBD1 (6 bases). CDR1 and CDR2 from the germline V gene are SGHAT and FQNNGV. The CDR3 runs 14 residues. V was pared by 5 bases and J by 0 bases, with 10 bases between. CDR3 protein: CASSPTGLNTEAFF. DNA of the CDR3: TGTGCCAGCAGCCCGACAGGATTGAACACTGAAGCTTTCTTT. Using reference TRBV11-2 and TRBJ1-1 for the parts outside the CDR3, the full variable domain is EAGVAQSPRYKIIEKRQSVAFWCNPISGHATLYWYQQILGQGPKLLIQFQNNGVVDDSQLPKDRFSAERLKGVDSTLKIQPAKLEDSAVYLCASSPTGLNTEAFFGQGTRLTVV.

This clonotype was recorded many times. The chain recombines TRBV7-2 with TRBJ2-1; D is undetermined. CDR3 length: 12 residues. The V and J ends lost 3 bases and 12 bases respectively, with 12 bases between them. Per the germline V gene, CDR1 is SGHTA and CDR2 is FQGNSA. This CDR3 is CASSLGPVGQFF. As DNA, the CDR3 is TGTGCCAGCAGCTTGGGTCCGGTTGGGCAGTTCTTC.

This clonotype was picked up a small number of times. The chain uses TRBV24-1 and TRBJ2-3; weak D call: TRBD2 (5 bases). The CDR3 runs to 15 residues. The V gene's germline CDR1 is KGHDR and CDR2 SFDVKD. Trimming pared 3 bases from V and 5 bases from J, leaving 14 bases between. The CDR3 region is CATSDPRGVGDTQYF. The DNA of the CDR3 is TGTGCCACCAGTGATCCCCGGGGAGTTGGAGATACGCAGTATTTT.

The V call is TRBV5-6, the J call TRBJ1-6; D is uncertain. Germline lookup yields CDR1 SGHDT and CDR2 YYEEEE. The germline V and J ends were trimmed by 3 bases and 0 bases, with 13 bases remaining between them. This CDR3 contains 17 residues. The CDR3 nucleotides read TGTGCCAGCAGCTCAGGCTCTAGTGGCTCCTATAATTCACCCCTCCACTTT. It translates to CASSSGSSGSYNSPLHF.

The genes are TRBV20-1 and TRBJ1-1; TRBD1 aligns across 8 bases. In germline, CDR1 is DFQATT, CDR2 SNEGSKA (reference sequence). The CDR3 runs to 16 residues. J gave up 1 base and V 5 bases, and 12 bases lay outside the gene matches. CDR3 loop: CSAYRGAASQNTEAFF. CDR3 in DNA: TGCAGTGCTTACAGGGGGGCGGCAAGCCAGAACACTGAAGCTTTCTTT.

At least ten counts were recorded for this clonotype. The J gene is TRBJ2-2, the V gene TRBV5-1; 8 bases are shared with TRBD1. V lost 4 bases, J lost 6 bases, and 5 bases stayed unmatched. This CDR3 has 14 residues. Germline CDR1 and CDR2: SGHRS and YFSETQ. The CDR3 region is CASSDGQGSGELFF. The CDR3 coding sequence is TGCGCCAGCAGCGATGGACAGGGTTCCGGGGAGCTGTTTTTT.

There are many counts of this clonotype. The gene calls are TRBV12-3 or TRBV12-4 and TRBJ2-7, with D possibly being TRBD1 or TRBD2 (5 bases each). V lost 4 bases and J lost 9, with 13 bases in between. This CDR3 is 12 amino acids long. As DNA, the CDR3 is TGTGCCAGCAGTTCTGGGGGAACAGGGCAGTACTTC. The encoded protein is CASSSGGTGQYF.

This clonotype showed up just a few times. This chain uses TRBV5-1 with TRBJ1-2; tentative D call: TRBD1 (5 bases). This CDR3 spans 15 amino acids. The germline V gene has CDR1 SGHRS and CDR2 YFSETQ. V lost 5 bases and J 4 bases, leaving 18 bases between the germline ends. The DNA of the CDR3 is TGCGCCAGCAGGGAAGGAGACAGTCCTCTCTATGGCTACACCTTC. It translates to CASREGDSPLYGYTF.

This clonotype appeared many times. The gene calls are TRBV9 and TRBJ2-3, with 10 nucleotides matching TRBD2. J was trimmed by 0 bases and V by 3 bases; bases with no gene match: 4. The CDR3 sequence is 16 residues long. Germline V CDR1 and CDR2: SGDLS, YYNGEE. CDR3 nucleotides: TGTGCCAGCAGCGGAAGGACTAGCGGAAGCACAGATACGCAGTATTTT. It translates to CASSGRTSGSTDTQYF. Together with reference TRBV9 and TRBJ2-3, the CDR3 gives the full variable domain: DSGVTQTPKHLITATGQRVTLRCSPRSGDLSVYWYQQSLDQGLQFLIQYYNGEERAKGNILERFSAQQFPDLHSELNLSSLELGDSALYFCASSGRTSGSTDTQYFGPGTRLTVL.

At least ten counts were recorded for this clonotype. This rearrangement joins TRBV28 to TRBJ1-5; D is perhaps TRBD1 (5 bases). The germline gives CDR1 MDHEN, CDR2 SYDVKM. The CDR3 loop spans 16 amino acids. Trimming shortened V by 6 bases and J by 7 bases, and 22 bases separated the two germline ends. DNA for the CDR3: TGTGCCAGCAGCCTCCCGGGCGGGGGGGAAAGACAGCCCCAGCATTTT. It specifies CASSLPGGGERQPQHF.

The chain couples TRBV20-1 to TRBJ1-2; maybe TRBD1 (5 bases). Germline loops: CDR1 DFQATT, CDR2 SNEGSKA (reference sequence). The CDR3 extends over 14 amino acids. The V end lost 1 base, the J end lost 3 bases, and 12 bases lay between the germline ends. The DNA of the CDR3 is TGCAGTGCTAGAGGGGGGTTTGGGGACTATGGCTACACCTTC. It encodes CSARGGFGDYGYTF.

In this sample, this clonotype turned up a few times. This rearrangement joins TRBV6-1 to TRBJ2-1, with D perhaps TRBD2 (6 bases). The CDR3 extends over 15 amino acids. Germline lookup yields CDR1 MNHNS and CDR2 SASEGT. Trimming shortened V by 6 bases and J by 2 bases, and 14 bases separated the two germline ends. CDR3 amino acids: CASSRGTFTYNEQFF. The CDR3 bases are TGTGCCAGCAGCCGAGGGACTTTTACCTACAATGAGCAGTTCTTC.

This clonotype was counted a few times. The CDR3 spells CATQDRIGNTWGTEAFF. CDR3 bases: TGTGCCACCCAGGACAGGATCGGAAACACATGGGGGACTGAAGCTTTCTTT. The rearrangement uses TRBV19 and TRBJ1-1, with 7 bases aligning to TRBD1. This CDR3 has 17 residues. CDR1 is LNHDA, CDR2 SQIVND, per germline (reference sequence). Trimming removed 10 bases from V and 5 bases from J; junction bases left unmatched: 22.

The CDR3, as DNA: TGTGCCAGCAGCCCGACGGGGACGAACACTGAAGCTTTCTTT. It yields the protein CASSPTGTNTEAFF. The J gene is TRBJ1-1, the V gene TRBV5-4; TRBD1 is a possible D gene (5 bases). Looked up from germline, CDR1 is SGHNT and CDR2 is YYREEE (reference sequence). Trimming removed 4 bases from V and 1 base from J, with 11 bases in between. The CDR3 has 14 residues.

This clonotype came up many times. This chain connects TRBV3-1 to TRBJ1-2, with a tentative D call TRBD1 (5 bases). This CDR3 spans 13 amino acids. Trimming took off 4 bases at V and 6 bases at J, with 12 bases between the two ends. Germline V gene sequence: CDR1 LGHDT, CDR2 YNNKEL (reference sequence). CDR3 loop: CASSPRDADGYTF. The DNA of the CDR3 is TGTGCCAGCAGCCCCCGGGACGCGGATGGCTACACCTTC.